This T cell receptor beta chain was retrieved from a study of T cells in Graves' hyperthyroidism and ophthalmopathy. As for the study in general: Peripheral blood specimens were obtained at initial diagnosis, prior to any treatment. General study results and limits: Also found in blood were most expanded thyroid clonotypes above 0.001.

At least ten counts were recorded for this clonotype. Antigen specificity is unknown. From RNA transcripts, TCR beta CDR3 regions were amplified. Carried out on the TCR CDR3, a first-round RT-PCR used the HTBI primer set. TCRdb passed the multiplex PCR reads through MiXCR, listing each CDR3 protein once. This sample has roughly 280,000 distinct CDR3 sequences, with approximately 17% found just once. This CDR3 is built from 16 residues. Germline V gene lookup returns CDR1 KGHDR and CDR2 SFDVKD. With V trimmed by 4 bases and J by 5 bases, 6 bases remained unmatched. Patients were excluded because of uncontrolled infection, other autoimmune disease, pregnancy or lactation. The source of the PBMCs was less than 12 ml of fresh peripheral blood.

The receptor was derived from an older woman with Graves' ophthalmopathy. V gene TRBV24-1 combines with J gene TRBJ1-4; 10 bases are a match to TRBD1. The material sequenced was blood. The CDR3 DNA reads TGTGCCACCAGTGACCCGACAGGGGGCGGGAATGAAAAACTGTTTTTT. As protein: CATSDPTGGGNEKLFF.